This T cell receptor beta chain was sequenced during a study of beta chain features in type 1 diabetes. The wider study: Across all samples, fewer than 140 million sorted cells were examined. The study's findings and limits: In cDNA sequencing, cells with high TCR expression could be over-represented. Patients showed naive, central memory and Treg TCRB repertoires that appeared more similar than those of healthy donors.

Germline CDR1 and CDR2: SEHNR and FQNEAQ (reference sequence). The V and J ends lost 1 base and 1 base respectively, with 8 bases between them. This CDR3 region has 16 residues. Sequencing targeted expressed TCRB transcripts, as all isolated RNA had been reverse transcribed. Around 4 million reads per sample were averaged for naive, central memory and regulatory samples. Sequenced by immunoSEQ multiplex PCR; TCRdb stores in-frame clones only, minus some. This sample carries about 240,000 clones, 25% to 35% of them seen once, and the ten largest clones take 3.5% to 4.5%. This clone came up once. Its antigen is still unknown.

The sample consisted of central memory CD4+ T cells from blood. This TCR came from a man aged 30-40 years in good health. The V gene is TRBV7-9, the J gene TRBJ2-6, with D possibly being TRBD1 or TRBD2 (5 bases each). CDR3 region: CASSLGGVSGANVLTF. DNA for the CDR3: TGTGCCAGCAGCTTAGGAGGGGTTTCTGGGGCCAACGTCCTGACTTTC.